This TCR beta chain was recorded in a study of blood T cell repertoires in COVID-19. Per germline, CDR1 SEHNR and CDR2 FQNEAQ (reference sequence). This CDR3 has 15 residues. The V segment lost 5 bases and the J segment 4 bases; nucleotides outside the gene matches: 7. Using immunoSEQ multiplex PCR, the repertoire was profiled, and TCRdb retains in-frame clones only, with some absent. The data hold about 220,000 clones, with about 80% observed a single time. The sequence came from a woman aged 40 to 55 with acute COVID-19. The specimen sequenced was PBMCs or T cells enriched from blood (not recorded which). The chain carries TRBV7-9 and TRBJ2-2; the match to TRBD2 covers 7 bases. The CDR3 DNA is TGTGCCAGCAGCCTAGGGACTACCCTCACCGGGGAGCTGTTTTTT. Translating it yields CASSLGTTLTGELFF.